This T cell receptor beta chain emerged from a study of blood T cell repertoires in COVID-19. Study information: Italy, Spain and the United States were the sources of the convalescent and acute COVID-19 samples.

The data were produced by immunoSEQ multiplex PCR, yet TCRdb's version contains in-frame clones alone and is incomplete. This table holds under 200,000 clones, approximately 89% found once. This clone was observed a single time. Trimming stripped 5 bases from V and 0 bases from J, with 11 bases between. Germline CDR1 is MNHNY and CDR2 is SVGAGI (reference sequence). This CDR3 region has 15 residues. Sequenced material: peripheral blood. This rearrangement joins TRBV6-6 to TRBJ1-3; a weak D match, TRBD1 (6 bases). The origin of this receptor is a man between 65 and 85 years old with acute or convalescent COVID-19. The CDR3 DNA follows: TGTGCCAGCAGTGCTCAGGGGAGCTCTGGAAACACCATATATTTT. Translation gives CASSAQGSSGNTIYF.